The clone carrying this T cell receptor (beta chain) was detected a few times. Its antigen is undetermined. There are 12 residues in the CDR3. In germline, CDR1 is DFQATT, CDR2 SNEGSKA (reference sequence). V was clipped by 0 bases and J by 6 bases, with 9 bases between them. The data originate from a study of early T cells in non-severe SARS-CoV-2 infection. General observations from the study: VDJdb matches were skewed toward anti-spike CD8 T cell responses.

Unique molecular identifiers were added to individual cDNA molecules. MiXCR, applied by TCRdb to the 5' RACE reads, yields one record per CDR3 protein. The sample lists 53,000 or so distinct CDR3 sequences, 10% to 15% occurring once. The chain uses TRBV20-1 and TRBJ2-7, with D uncertain. This TCR was recovered from an adult who was a healthcare worker with PCR-confirmed SARS-CoV-2 infection or an uninfected control (not recorded which). The sequenced sample was whole blood, obtained at baseline. As DNA, the CDR3 is TGCAGTGCTAGAGACTCCCAGTTCGAGCAGTACTTC. Protein product: CSARDSQFEQYF.